A selection of T cell receptor beta chains follows, all from one sample in a study of human T cells and chemical hapten exposure. In TCRdb, the RACE reads were re-called with MiXCR into one record per CDR3 protein. The sample records tens of thousands of distinct CDR3 sequences, more than 9% being singletons. Sequences were derived from whole blood, sampled in connection with sensitization to the hapten diphenylcyclopropenone (DPC). All receptors come from a woman in her twenties or thirties with alopecia areata. Some clones in this sample may be carry-over from other donors' samples. CDR3s include the opening cysteine and the closing phenylalanine or tryptophan. Each record gives: clone size, D gene, J gene, V gene, CDR3 DNA, CDR3 protein. The D gene is left open where the match is weak. Only some rows state a clone size, as once, few, many or a class for expanded clones.

few | NA | TRBJ2-5 | TRBV7-9 | TGTGCCAGCAGCTCGGACAGTTACCAAGAGACCCAGTACTTC | CASSSDSYQETQYF
many | NA | TRBJ2-5 | TRBV29-1 | TGCAGCGTTGAGGTCGGGGAGACCCAGTACTTC | CSVEVGETQYF
many | NA | TRBJ2-2 | TRBV24-1 | TGTGCCACCAGTTCGGAGGGGGGAGACACCGGGGAGCTGTTTTTT | CATSSEGGDTGELFF
NA | TRBD2 | TRBJ2-5 | TRBV7-2 | TGTGCCAGCAGCTCCCAGGGAGGGCACCAAGAGACCCAGTACTTC | CASSSQGGHQETQYF
many | NA | TRBJ1-6 | TRBV12-3/TRBV12-4 | TGTGCCAGCAGTCAAGGGACCGCCATCAATTCACCCCTCCACTTT | CASSQGTAINSPLHF
NA | NA | TRBJ2-3 | TRBV24-1 | TGTGCCACCGCCGCGGGTGATACGCAGTATTTT | CATAAGDTQYF
NA | TRBD2 | TRBJ2-3 | TRBV28 | TGTGCCGTTGGGAGCGGGGGGGTGGCTCGGGATACGCAGTATTTT | CAVGSGGVARDTQYF
NA | TRBD1 | TRBJ2-5 | TRBV28 | TGTGCCAGCAGTCTAATTCGGGGCAGGGGGCTTGGTGAGACCCAGTACTTC | CASSLIRGRGLGETQYF
many | TRBD1 | TRBJ1-5 | TRBV20-1 | TGCAGTGCTAGAGACCCGGACAGGGGTGAGCCCCAGCATTTT | CSARDPDRGEPQHF
NA | NA | TRBJ2-7 | TRBV18 | TGTGCCAGCTCACCACCGGTCGTCTACGAGCAGTACTTC | CASSPPVVYEQYF
NA | TRBD1 | TRBJ1-1 | TRBV9 | TGTGCCAGCAGCGGGGGGACAGGCCCCACTGAAGCTTTCTTT | CASSGGTGPTEAFF
few | NA | TRBJ1-6 | TRBV2 | TGTGCCAGCAGTGAGCGTTTCCGGGGCGGTTCACCCCTCCACTTT | CASSERFRGGSPLHF
many | TRBD1 | TRBJ2-2 | TRBV4-2 | TGTGCCAGCAGCCAAGGTCAGGACAGGGATTCCGGGGAGCTGTTTTTT | CASSQGQDRDSGELFF
many | NA | TRBJ1-1 | TRBV20-1 | TGCAGTGCTCCGACTATGGAGGGAAAGGCTGAAGCTTTCTTT | CSAPTMEGKAEAFF
NA | NA | TRBJ2-7 | TRBV20-1 | TGCAGTGCTAGAGATACCCCCTACGAGCAGTACTTC | CSARDTPYEQYF
NA | NA | TRBJ1-1 | TRBV2 | TGTGCCAGCAGTGATGGTATCAACACTGAAGCTTTCTTT | CASSDGINTEAFF
many | NA | TRBJ2-4 | TRBV15 | TGTGCCACCAGCAGAGATCCGGGTAGTGAAAACATTCAGTACTTC | CATSRDPGSENIQYF
hyperexpanded | NA | TRBJ2-7 | TRBV7-8 | TGTGCCAGCAGCCACGGGCCGGAGTACGAGCAGTACTTC | CASSHGPEYEQYF
few | NA | TRBJ1-1 | TRBV27 | TGTGCCAGCAGTTACTCTCGCCCGGCTGAAGCTTTCTTT | CASSYSRPAEAFF
few | TRBD2 | TRBJ2-7 | TRBV6-1 | TGTGCCAGCAGTGGCGTCGCTAGCGGCCCCTACGAGCAGTACTTC | CASSGVASGPYEQYF
NA | TRBD2 | TRBJ2-3 | TRBV27 | TGTGCCAGCAGTCCGCGGACTAGCGGGGGGGCAATAAGAGACACAGATACGCAGTATTTT | CASSPRTSGGAIRDTDTQYF
NA | NA | TRBJ2-1 | TRBV29-1 | TGCAGCGTTGAAGCGGTGGGTCAGGGGAATGGCAATGAGCAGTTCTTC | CSVEAVGQGNGNEQFF
few | TRBD1 | TRBJ1-1 | TRBV5-1 | TGCGCCAGCAGCCCGACTTCGACAGGGGGGTTGAACACTGAAGCTTTCTTT | CASSPTSTGGLNTEAFF
many | NA | TRBJ1-1 | TRBV20-1 | TGCAGTGCTCCTCTAGTGGGGCCGTCCGGGACTGAAGCTTTCTTT | CSAPLVGPSGTEAFF
few | NA | TRBJ2-3 | TRBV5-1 | TGCGCCAGCAGCACCCCCTCGGTTACGCAGTATTTT | CASSTPSVTQYF
many | NA | TRBJ1-1 | TRBV29-1 | TGCAGCGTTGCCGGTCGCATGAACACTGAAGCTTTCTTT | CSVAGRMNTEAFF
NA | NA | TRBJ1-5 | TRBV12-3/TRBV12-4 | TGTGCCAGCAGTTTGAACTATCAGCCCCAGCATTTT | CASSLNYQPQHF
many | NA | TRBJ2-4 | TRBV20-1 | TGCAGTGCTAGACCAGGCAACATTCAGTACTTC | CSARPGNIQYF
many | NA | TRBJ1-4 | TRBV5-1 | TGCGCCAGCAGCTTGCAGGGCTTTGATGAAAAACTGTTTTTT | CASSLQGFDEKLFF
many | TRBD1 | TRBJ2-3 | TRBV6-5 | TGTGCCAGCAGTTACTCCCCGGGACAGGGGACGGGAACAGATACGCAGTATTTT | CASSYSPGQGTGTDTQYF
few | NA | TRBJ2-7 | TRBV28 | TGTGCCAGCACGAGGCTAGGGGACATGGAAGTAGAGCAGTACTTC | CASTRLGDMEVEQYF
NA | NA | TRBJ2-7 | TRBV29-1 | TGCAGCGCCCAGGGGGGGGGCTACGAGCAGTACTTC | CSAQGGGYEQYF
NA | NA | TRBJ1-6 | TRBV30 | TGTGCCTGGAGTGTCCCGAGCTCCTATAATTCACCCCTCCACTTT | CAWSVPSSYNSPLHF
few | NA | TRBJ1-5 | TRBV6-2/TRBV6-3 | TGTGCCAGCAAGGAGGGGGGTTATAGCAATCAGCCCCAGCATTTT | CASKEGGYSNQPQHF
NA | NA | TRBJ1-1 | TRBV20-1 | TGCAGTGCTAGGGAGGGGTTGCACACTGAAGCTTTCTTT | CSAREGLHTEAFF
NA | NA | TRBJ2-7 | TRBV27 | TGTGCCAGCAGTCGCAGGCCCGGCTACGAGCAGTACTTC | CASSRRPGYEQYF
few | NA | TRBJ2-3 | TRBV7-3 | TGTGCCAGCAGCTTGCTGGATGGGATCACAGATACGCAGTATTTT | CASSLLDGITDTQYF
few | NA | TRBJ1-2 | TRBV5-4 | TGTGCCAGCAGCTTGGTGGGCAGCACTGTCCCCCCTTCTAACTATGGCTACACCTTC | CASSLVGSTVPPSNYGYTF
NA | TRBD2 | TRBJ2-1 | TRBV4-1 | TGCGCCAGCAGCCAGCCCGGGACTAACTACAATGAGCAGTTCTTC | CASSQPGTNYNEQFF
few | TRBD1 | TRBJ1-6 | TRBV6-2/TRBV6-3 | TGTGCCAGCAGCCCCGCCCAGCGACAGGGGTATAATTCACCCCTCCACTTT | CASSPAQRQGYNSPLHF
once | TRBD1 | TRBJ1-4 | TRBV6-6 | TGTGCCAGCAGTGACAACCGGGACAGGGGGCGCAGTGAAAAACTGTTTTTT | CASSDNRDRGRSEKLFF
few | NA | TRBJ2-1 | TRBV18 | TGTGCCAGCTCACCCCCGGTGGTTTCCCCCTCCTACAATGAGCAGTTCTTC | CASSPPVVSPSYNEQFF
few | NA | TRBJ2-5 | TRBV28 | TGTGCCAGCAGCGTGACGGGCCAAGAGACCCAGTACTTC | CASSVTGQETQYF
NA | NA | TRBJ1-2 | TRBV4-1 | TGCGCCAGCAGCCCCCAGGAAGGGGATGCGAGCTATGGCGACACCTTC | CASSPQEGDASYGDTF
many | NA | TRBJ1-5 | TRBV4-2 | TGTGCCAGCAGCCAAGATGCCCAGCAGCCCCAGCATTTT | CASSQDAQQPQHF
few | NA | TRBJ1-1 | TRBV6-2/TRBV6-3 | TGTGCCAGCAGTTATCGACTGAACACTGAAGCTTTCTTT | CASSYRLNTEAFF
NA | NA | TRBJ1-1 | TRBV5-5 | TGTGCCAGCAGCCGTTTGGCAGGGGCTTATAACACTGAAGCTTTCTTT | CASSRLAGAYNTEAFF
NA | TRBD1 | TRBJ1-2 | TRBV11-1 | TGTGCCAGCAGCTGGAGCGACGACAGGGCGGATGGCTACACCTTC | CASSWSDDRADGYTF
many | TRBD1 | TRBJ1-5 | TRBV20-1 | TGCAGTGCTAGAGGACAGGGGAGGGAGCCCCAGCATTTT | CSARGQGREPQHF
NA | NA | TRBJ1-5 | TRBV6-6 | TGTGCCAGCAGTTACGATCAGCCCCAGCATTTT | CASSYDQPQHF
NA | NA | TRBJ2-2 | TRBV9 | TGTGCCAGCAGCCCCCGCCGGGACCCTGACACCGGGGAGCTGTTTTTT | CASSPRRDPDTGELFF
NA | TRBD2 | TRBJ2-1 | TRBV12-3/TRBV12-4 | TGTGCCAGCAGTCCGGGACTAGCGGTGGGGAATGAGCAGTTCTTC | CASSPGLAVGNEQFF
NA | NA | TRBJ1-5 | TRBV4-2 | TGTGCCAGCAGCCAAGAATTGGCCCGTCAGCCCCAGCATTTT | CASSQELARQPQHF
few | NA | TRBJ2-3 | TRBV5-1 | TGCGCCAGCAGCTTGGAGCTCAGCACAGATACGCAGTATTTT | CASSLELSTDTQYF